This T cell receptor (beta chain) was recorded in a study of shared clonotypes between healthy human individuals. The V and J ends lost 3 bases and 4 bases, in that order; junction bases with no gene match: 10. Per germline, CDR1 KGHSH and CDR2 LQKENI. The CDR3 is 17 residues long. The sorted-subset replicate PCRs were given about 210 ng DNA, which is 30,000 or so T cell genomes. Generated by immunoSEQ multiplex PCR, the TCRdb table keeps only in-frame clones and is missing some. Of 1,400,000 or so clones in the sample, around 98.5% were seen once. There were no recent acute infections or vaccinations among the donors, who were healthy HIV-negative adults.

The specimen was naive CD4+ T cells sorted from blood. Subset described: CD45RA+ positively selected. The chain joins TRBV18 to TRBJ2-3; 10 bases agree with TRBD1. The TCR comes from a man aged 30-40 years in good health. CDR3: CASSPFQRTGGPDTQYF. The CDR3 coding sequence is TGTGCCAGCTCACCCTTTCAACGGACAGGGGGGCCAGATACGCAGTATTTT.